This is a list of T cell receptor beta chains from one sample in a study of technical replicates of blood from several donors. Method: immunoSEQ multiplex PCR; TCRdb's copy keeps in-frame clones and lacks some. The table has approximately 81,000 clones, around 95% seen once. Source material: T cells isolated from PBMCs. All receptors come from a human donor in good health. Both conserved end residues are part of each CDR3. D genes are given only for firm matches.

j_call	d_call	v_call	cdr3_aa	cdr3_nt
TRBJ2-7	TRBD2	TRBV6-6	CASSYNSGRISYEQYF	TGTGCCAGCAGTTATAACAGCGGGAGAATCTCCTACGAGCAGTACTTC
TRBJ1-2	TRBD1	TRBV4-1	CASSTLQGANYGYTF	TGCGCCAGCAGCACCCTACAGGGGGCTAACTATGGCTACACCTTC
TRBJ2-7	TRBD2	TRBV6-6	CASSYEAGGYEQYF	TGTGCCAGCAGTTACGAAGCGGGAGGCTACGAGCAGTACTTC
TRBJ2-6	.	TRBV2	CAGAAGASGANVLTF	TGTGCCGGCGCAGCAGGGGCTTCTGGGGCCAACGTCCTGACTTTC
TRBJ2-2	.	TRBV6-5	CASSYSPAGELFF	TGTGCCAGCAGTTACTCGCCGGCCGGGGAGCTGTTTTTT
TRBJ2-5	.	TRBV18	CASSPPLPSETQYF	TGTGCCAGCTCACCGCCACTCCCCTCAGAGACCCAGTACTTC
TRBJ1-3	TRBD1	TRBV6-5	CASSLTGDRGNTIYF	TGTGCCAGCAGCCTCACAGGGGACAGGGGAAACACCATATATTTT
TRBJ2-7	.	TRBV29-1	CSAGTDYEQYF	TGCAGCGCTGGGACTGACTACGAGCAGTACTTC
TRBJ1-4	.	TRBV6-5	CASSYPREVNEKLFF	TGTGCCAGCAGTTACCCCCGGGAGGTCAATGAAAAACTGTTTTTT
TRBJ1-1	.	TRBV9	CASSVGVANTEAFF	TGTGCCAGCAGCGTAGGGGTAGCGAACACTGAAGCTTTCTTT
TRBJ2-7	.	TRBV7-2	CASSYGTNEQYF	TGTGCCAGCAGCTACGGGACAAACGAGCAGTACTTC
TRBJ2-3	.	TRBV7-3	CASSIRASNTDTQYF	TGTGCCAGCAGCATCAGGGCTTCTAACACAGATACGCAGTATTTT
TRBJ1-1	TRBD1	TRBV6-5	CASRGTGGNTEAFF	TGTGCCAGCAGGGGGACAGGGGGCAACACTGAAGCTTTCTTT
TRBJ1-4	.	TRBV6-6	CASSYQGRVEKLFF	TGTGCCAGCAGTTATCAGGGTCGGGTTGAAAAACTGTTTTTT